Here is one T cell receptor beta chain with its context. These data originate in a study of shared clonotypes between healthy human individuals. CDR3 length: 15 amino acids. V gave up 3 bases and J gave up 4 bases; unmatched junction bases: 4. Germline V gene lookup returns CDR1 MDHEN and CDR2 SYDVKM. Clones were sequenced by immunoSEQ multiplex PCR, and TCRdb holds only the in-frame ones, with some missing. Counted here are a few million clones, over 90% occurring once; the ten biggest clones make up about 0.37%. The source material was naive CD4+ T cells from PBMCs. Subset specified: CD45RA+ positively selected. The chain has TRBV28 and TRBJ2-3; TRBD2 matches 10 bases. The clonotype originates from a man in his late teens or twenties in good health. Some clones in this sample may be carry-over from other donors' samples. CDR3 residues: CASSFLAGAADTQYF. The CDR3 nucleotides read TGTGCCAGCAGTTTCCTAGCGGGAGCTGCAGATACGCAGTATTTT.